The 31 T cell receptor beta chains below all came from one sample that was sequenced in a study of cytomegalovirus exposure and HLA in healthy donors. The PCR contained 60 Vbeta and 13 Jbeta primers. Clones were sequenced by immunoSEQ multiplex PCR, and TCRdb holds only the in-frame ones, with some missing. This sample has some 120,000 clones, with roughly 78% found just once. Sequenced material: PBMCs. These receptors were obtained from a man younger than 45 in good health and CMV-seropositive.

The CDR3 bases are TGTGCCAGCAGCGTAGCTACAGGGGGGCAAGATACGCAGTATTTT. Translating it yields CASSVATGGQDTQYF. The chain has TRBV9 and TRBJ2-3, with 8 bases matching TRBD1. CDR1 is SGDLS and CDR2 is YYNGEE in the germline V gene. The junction had 5 bases not matched to a gene; V was cut back by 0 bases and J by 5 bases. CDR3 size: 15 residues.

The genes are TRBV9 and TRBJ2-1; 11 nucleotides agree with TRBD2. The V gene's germline CDR1 is SGDLS and CDR2 YYNGEE. The CDR3 is 18 residues long. Trimming removed 4 bases from V and 6 bases from J; junction bases left unmatched: 15. The CDR3 here is CASSLTGIAGGPSNEQFF. In DNA form, the CDR3 reads TGTGCCAGCAGCCTCACAGGCATAGCGGGGGGGCCATCCAATGAGCAGTTCTTC.

The CDR3 region is CASSIVSGVYTEAFF. In nucleotides, the CDR3 is TGTGCCAGTAGTATAGTTTCGGGGGTGTACACTGAAGCTTTCTTT. This chain uses TRBV19 with TRBJ1-1; TRBD1 might be the D (5 bases). The CDR3 is 15 amino acids. With 1 base removed from V and 3 bases from J, the gap between germline ends came to 12 bases. Germline CDR1 reads LNHDA; CDR2 reads SQIVND (reference sequence).

The chain recombines TRBV7-2 with TRBJ1-5; possible D gene TRBD1, 5 bases. The CDR3 is made up of 15 amino acids. Trimming shortened V by 1 base and J by 7 bases, and 14 bases separated the two germline ends. The germline gives CDR1 SGHTA, CDR2 FQGNSA. CDR3 in amino acids: CASSLVFGRGQPQHF. CDR3 sequence (DNA): TGTGCCAGCAGCTTAGTTTTTGGGAGGGGACAGCCCCAGCATTTT.

V gene TRBV27 combines with J gene TRBJ2-7; a possible D gene is TRBD1 (6 bases). Trimming pared 5 bases from V and 2 bases from J, leaving 16 bases between. The germline gives CDR1 MNHEY, CDR2 SMNVEV (reference sequence). The CDR3 consists of 15 residues. The CDR3 DNA sequence: TGTGCCAGCAGTCCCCGGACAGAAAACCCCTACGAGCAGTACTTC. It specifies CASSPRTENPYEQYF.

The V call is TRBV27, the J call TRBJ1-1, with TRBD1 identical over 10 bases. Germline V gene data show CDR1 as MNHEY and CDR2 as SMNVEV (reference sequence). Trimming cost V 5 bases and J 4 bases; bases outside gene matches: 4. This CDR3 contains 14 residues. The CDR3 DNA follows: TGTGCCAGCAGTCCACGGACAGGGGGCACTGAAGCTTTCTTT. Protein product: CASSPRTGGTEAFF.

The genes are TRBV27 and TRBJ2-1, with 9 bases identical to TRBD1. Germline V gene lookup returns CDR1 MNHEY and CDR2 SMNVEV (reference sequence). The CDR3 covers 12 residues. Trimming cost V 5 bases and J 9 bases; bases outside gene matches: 2. CDR3 loop: CASSVTGGEQFF. DNA of the CDR3: TGTGCCAGCAGTGTGACAGGGGGTGAGCAGTTCTTC.

The chain recombines TRBV5-5 with TRBJ2-7; 9 bases fit TRBD1. Germline loops: CDR1 SGHKS, CDR2 YYEKEE (reference sequence). The length of the CDR3 is 14 residues. V trimming: 4 bases; J trimming: 2 bases; junction bases outside the gene matches: 4. The CDR3 sequence is CASSPRDRAYEQYF. CDR3 sequence (DNA): TGTGCCAGCAGCCCGCGGGACAGGGCCTACGAGCAGTACTTC.

This clone appeared a single time. V is TRBV4-1 and J is TRBJ1-1; perhaps TRBD1 as D (6 bases). Trimming cost V 0 bases and J 1 base, with 15 bases left between them. This CDR3 spans 17 amino acids. Looked up from germline, CDR1 is MGHRA and CDR2 is YSYEKL. CDR3 coding DNA: TGCGCCAGCAGCCAAGACGGTGGCGTGACAGGGAACACTGAAGCTTTCTTT. It is translated as CASSQDGGVTGNTEAFF.

CDR3 protein: CASSQTEISTDTQYF. The CDR3 DNA follows: TGTGCCAGCAGCCAGACAGAGATCAGCACAGATACGCAGTATTTT. The rearrangement joins TRBV7-9 to TRBJ2-3, with a weak D call TRBD1 (5 bases). This CDR3 region has 15 residues. Germline CDR1 is SEHNR and CDR2 is FQNEAQ (reference sequence). V lost 5 bases and J 0 bases, leaving 12 bases between the germline ends.

This clone was observed a single time. The chain is built from TRBV9 and TRBJ2-5, with 8 bases matching TRBD1. Germline V gives CDR1 SGDLS, CDR2 YYNGEE. There are 14 residues in the CDR3. The V segment lost 6 bases and the J segment 4 bases; nucleotides outside the gene matches: 8. The CDR3 DNA reads as TGTGCCAGCATGGGAGCAGGGGGCGCAGAGACCCAGTACTTC. The encoded protein is CASMGAGGAETQYF.

This clone was observed once. The chain employs TRBV27 and TRBJ2-4, with a possible D match to TRBD1 (6 bases). In germline, CDR1 is MNHEY, CDR2 SMNVEV (reference sequence). The germline V and J ends were trimmed by 1 base and 6 bases, with 16 bases remaining between them. The CDR3 totals 16 residues. The CDR3 bases are TGTGCCAGCAGTTTATATCCACAGGGCTCCAGAAACATTCAGTACTTC. This gives the protein CASSLYPQGSRNIQYF.

The chain uses TRBV11-3 and TRBJ1-1; unclear D gene. Germline assignment: CDR1 SGHNT and CDR2 YENEEA. The CDR3 runs 14 residues. The V end was cut by 2 bases, the J end by 1 base, with 8 bases between. The CDR3 sequence is CASSLHGTNTEAFF. In DNA, the CDR3 is TGTGCCAGCAGCTTACACGGTACGAACACTGAAGCTTTCTTT.

The chain combines TRBV5-1 with TRBJ1-4; 7 nucleotides align to TRBD1. This CDR3 is 15 amino acids long. The junction had 5 bases not matched to a gene; V was cut back by 4 bases and J by 2 bases. Germline-derived CDR1 and CDR2 are SGHRS and YFSETQ. The chain's CDR3 is CASSLTGFTNEKLFF. In nucleotides, the CDR3 is TGCGCCAGCAGCCTGACAGGGTTCACTAATGAAAAACTGTTTTTT.

The chain links TRBV21-1 to TRBJ2-6; the DNA was not compared with TRBD1, the D call given in the table. TRBV21-1 is classified as a pseudogene. The CDR3 spans 16 residues. CDR3 nucleotide sequence: TGTGCCAGCCGCCGACAGGCAACGCCTGGGGCCAACGTCCTGACTTTC. This encodes CASRRQATPGANVLTF.

The chain uses TRBV10-3 and TRBJ2-4; D may be TRBD2 (5 bases). Trimming left V 0 bases short and J 1 base short, with 31 bases between. The germline V gene has CDR1 ENHRY and CDR2 SYGVKD. The CDR3 is 23 amino acids. The CDR3 coding sequence is TGTGCCATCAGTGAGTCAATTCTGACCGTGGACCAAACGAGGGCCCTCGCCAAAAACATTCAGTACTTC. This translates into CAISESILTVDQTRALAKNIQYF.

The V call is TRBV4-1, the J call TRBJ1-1; 7 nucleotides match TRBD1. Germline trimming cut 1 base from V and 5 bases from J; bases unmatched to any gene: 7. The CDR3 extends over 15 amino acids. Germline lookup yields CDR1 MGHRA and CDR2 YSYEKL. The CDR3 DNA reads as TGCGCCAGCAGCCAAGCCCAGACAGGGAGTACTGAAGCTTTCTTT. Translated: CASSQAQTGSTEAFF.

The chain joins TRBV30 to TRBJ1-1; 8 positions agree with TRBD1. This CDR3 has 15 amino acids. The V gene's germline CDR1 is GTSNPN and CDR2 SVGIG (reference sequence). V lost 1 base, J lost 4 bases, and 8 bases stayed unmatched. For the CDR3, the DNA is TGTGCCTGGAGTGGAGACAGGGGCGTGAGCACTGAAGCTTTCTTT. This encodes CAWSGDRGVSTEAFF.

The chain is built from TRBV19 and TRBJ1-1; D remains unclear. The CDR3 is made up of 15 amino acids. In germline, CDR1 is LNHDA, CDR2 SQIVND (reference sequence). V was trimmed by 0 bases and J by 4 bases, leaving 12 bases between them. In DNA, the CDR3 is TGTGCCAGTAGTATAGAGGCGGGATGGGGCACTGAAGCTTTCTTT. Translated: CASSIEAGWGTEAFF. Looking up the rest from reference TRBV19 and TRBJ1-1 gives the full variable domain: DGGITQSPKYLFRKEGQNVTLSCEQNLNHDAMYWYRQDPGQGLRLIYYSQIVNDFQKGDIAEGYSVSREKKESFPLTVTSAQKNPTAFYLCASSIEAGWGTEAFFGQGTRLTVV.

The J gene is TRBJ1-6, the V gene TRBV30; no clear D gene. This CDR3 contains 11 residues. The V and J ends lost 2 bases and 14 bases respectively, with 10 bases between them. Germline V gives CDR1 GTSNPN, CDR2 SVGIG (reference sequence). CDR3 region: CAWSTGRALHF. The CDR3 DNA reads TGTGCCTGGAGTACGGGGAGAGCCCTCCACTTT.

The V and J genes are TRBV5-8 and TRBJ2-3; 8 bases align to TRBD1. This CDR3 region has 14 residues. Germline V CDR1 and CDR2: SGHTS, YDEGEE. Trimming took 7 bases from V and 5 from J; bases not matched to a gene: 9. The CDR3 here is CASGTGTGLDTQYF. CDR3 DNA sequence: TGTGCCAGCGGAACCGGGACAGGTTTAGATACGCAGTATTTT. The full variable domain, rest sourced from reference TRBV5-8 and TRBJ2-3, is EAGVTQSPTHLIKTRGQQATLRCSPISGHTSVYWYQQALGLGLQFLLWYDEGEERNRGNFPPRFSGRQFPNYSSELNVNALELEDSALYLCASGTGTGLDTQYFGPGTRLTVL.

The chain combines TRBV29-1 with TRBJ1-2; D is unclear. The V and J ends lost 0 bases and 8 bases respectively, with 16 bases between them. CDR3 length: 14 residues. From germline, CDR1 is SQVTM and CDR2 ANQGSEA. The CDR3 reads CSVEDPTGVGGYTF. The CDR3, as DNA: TGCAGCGTTGAAGACCCCACCGGGGTCGGAGGCTACACCTTC.

This clone was counted a single time. This chain uses TRBV11-2 with TRBJ2-5; TRBD2 aligns across 7 bases. Per the germline V gene, CDR1 is SGHAT and CDR2 is FQNNGV. The CDR3 is 15 residues long. Trimming took 5 bases from V and 2 from J; bases not matched to a gene: 8. The CDR3 loop is CASSPIGGRQETQYF. Written as DNA, the CDR3 is TGTGCCAGCAGCCCAATCGGGGGGAGGCAAGAGACCCAGTACTTC.

This clone came up a few times. V gene TRBV6-6 combines with J gene TRBJ1-2, with TRBD1 matching over 8 bases. CDR3 size: 13 residues. V was clipped by 10 bases and J by 4 bases; unmatched bases: 8. Germline assignment: CDR1 MNHNY and CDR2 SVGAGI (reference sequence). CDR3 in DNA: TGTGCCACCGGTCCAGGGGGCTTCTATGGCTACACCTTC. Amino acid sequence: CATGPGGFYGYTF.

The chain uses TRBV12-5 and TRBJ1-6; perhaps TRBD1 as D (5 bases). Germline V gives CDR1 LGHNT, CDR2 FRNRAP. Trimming shortened V by 0 bases and J by 9 bases, and 21 bases separated the two germline ends. The CDR3 is made up of 18 amino acids. The CDR3 nucleotides read TGTGCTAGTGGTTTGGTACGAGGTCTGGGCGCGGGGGGTTCACCCCTCCACTTT. This encodes CASGLVRGLGAGGSPLHF. Filled out from reference TRBV12-5 and TRBJ1-6, the complete variable domain reads DARVTQTPRHKVTEMGQEVTMRCQPILGHNTVFWYRQTMMQGLELLAYFRNRAPLDDSGMPKDRFSAEMPDATLATLKIQPSEPRDSAVYFCASGLVRGLGAGGSPLHFGNGTRLTVT.

The chain couples TRBV6-4 to TRBJ1-6; D call uncertain. The CDR3 is 13 amino acids. The V and J ends lost 3 bases and 11 bases respectively, with 11 bases between them. Germline loops: CDR1 MRHNA, CDR2 SNTAGT. The CDR3 coding sequence is TGTGCCAGCAGTGATGAGCGGGATACACCCCTCCACTTT. Translated: CASSDERDTPLHF.

The chain recombines TRBV28 with TRBJ1-1; D is undetermined. V gave up 6 bases and J gave up 10 bases, with 15 bases separating them. Germline CDR1 MDHEN, CDR2 SYDVKM. This CDR3 region has 12 residues. Here the CDR3 reads CASSQQSLVAFF. The CDR3 DNA reads TGTGCCAGCAGCCAACAGTCGTTGGTAGCTTTCTTT.

This clone has just a few counts. The V and J genes are TRBV27 and TRBJ2-3, with D possibly being TRBD2 (6 bases). V shed 6 bases and J shed 2 bases, with 12 bases lying between them. CDR1 is MNHEY and CDR2 is SMNVEV in the germline V gene (reference sequence). The CDR3 is 14 amino acids. CDR3 sequence: CASSRGAPTDTQYF. CDR3 nucleotides: TGTGCCAGCAGCCGCGGGGCCCCCACAGATACGCAGTATTTT.

V usage is TRBV11-3 and J usage is TRBJ2-2, with unresolved D. V lost 2 bases and J lost 6, with 7 bases in between. The germline V gene has CDR1 SGHNT and CDR2 YENEEA. This CDR3 comprises 13 residues. This chain's CDR3 is CASSLSGSGELFF. The DNA for the CDR3 is TGTGCCAGCAGCTTATCCGGGTCCGGGGAGCTGTTTTTT.

This clone was observed once. V usage is TRBV5-4 and J usage is TRBJ2-5; tentatively, D is TRBD2 (5 bases). CDR1 is SGHNT, CDR2 YYREEE, per germline (reference sequence). The V and J ends lost 7 bases and 4 bases respectively, with 17 bases between them. This CDR3 is 14 amino acids long. The CDR3 coding sequence is TGTGCCAGCGAGACTATGGGAAATGGAGAGACCCAGTACTTC. This codes for CASETMGNGETQYF.

The chain combines TRBV30 with TRBJ1-2, with D hard to call. Germline V lookup: CDR1 GTSNPN, CDR2 SVGIG (reference sequence). V gave up 3 bases and J gave up 3 bases, with 14 bases separating them. The CDR3 totals 14 residues. DNA for the CDR3: TGTGCCTGGAGACGGTCAGGCATTGACTATGGCTACACCTTC. It specifies CAWRRSGIDYGYTF. The whole variable domain, filled in from reference TRBV30 and TRBJ1-2, reads SQTIHQWPATLVQPVGSPLSLECTVEGTSNPNLYWYRQAAGRGLQLLFYSVGIGQISSEVPQNLSASRPQDRQFILSSKKLLLSDSGFYLCAWRRSGIDYGYTFGSGTRLTVV.